This paragraph reports one T cell receptor (beta chain). The same CDR3 arises from other DNA sequences in this sample as well. The ends lost 5 bases at V and 0 bases at J; junction bases unmatched: 7. Germline CDR1 is KGHSH and CDR2 is LQKENI. CDR3 size: 16 residues. Per the study methods: Reference gene primers were amplified, and this amplification served to estimate nucleated cell counts. Here immunoSEQ multiplex PCR was the method, and the copy in TCRdb shows in-frame clones only, minus some. The V and J calls and clone size are taken from that table; D and trimming were inferred from the DNA. Of about 400,000 clones detected, around 89% appear once; the ten largest clones hold 1% to 1.5%. The entry originates in a study of blood T cell repertoires in COVID-19. Study in general: The study drew acute and convalescent COVID-19 samples from the United States, Italy and Spain. PBMCs, B-cell-depleted T cells, or T cells provided the cDNA or gDNA that made up the material.

J is TRBJ1-3 and V is TRBV18; TRBD1 matches at 7 bases. Material: peripheral blood. This sequence originates from a middle-aged man with acute or convalescent COVID-19. The CDR3 sequence: CASSLGQLHSGNTIYF. The CDR3 bases are TGTGCCAGCTCATTGGGACAGCTCCACTCTGGAAACACCATATATTTT. Filled out from reference TRBV18 and TRBJ1-3, the complete variable domain reads NAGVMQNPRHLVRRRGQEARLRCSPMKGHSHVYWYRQLPEEGLKFMVYLQKENIIDESGMPKERFSAEFPKEGPSILRIQQVVRGDSAAYFCASSLGQLHSGNTIYFGEGSWLTVV.